One sample yielded the 29 T cell receptor beta chains listed below, sequenced in a study of neurological immune-mediated disorders. MiXCR, applied by TCRdb to the 5' RACE reads, yields one record per CDR3 protein. The top ten clones hold roughly 1.5% of a sample with over 45,000 distinct CDR3 sequences, 4.5% to 7% of them seen once. Sequencing input: CD4+ T cells from blood. Every receptor here comes from a woman in her late teens or twenties with multiple sclerosis.

This clonotype was seen repeatedly, ten times or more. This chain links TRBV28 with TRBJ2-6; D remains ambiguous. Trimming cost V 6 bases and J 6 bases, with 12 bases left between them. The CDR3 spans 14 residues. Germline values: CDR1 MDHEN, CDR2 SYDVKM. CDR3 region: CASSSPVLANVLTF. CDR3 in DNA: TGTGCCAGCAGCTCCCCGGTTTTGGCCAACGTCCTGACTTTC.

Many counts were recorded for this clonotype. The chain has TRBV5-1 and TRBJ1-5; 10 positions match TRBD1. V shed 4 bases and J 2 bases; nucleotides not matched to a gene: 3. The CDR3 is made up of 15 amino acids. In germline, CDR1 is SGHRS, CDR2 YFSETQ. The CDR3 DNA sequence: TGCGCCAGCAGCCCTGGGACAGGGGGCAATCAGCCCCAGCATTTT. The encoded protein is CASSPGTGGNQPQHF.

CDR3 nucleotide sequence: TGTGCCAGCAGCCAAGGCCCCGGGACAGGGGATTACCAGCCCCAGCATTTT. Protein product: CASSQGPGTGDYQPQHF. The chain is built from TRBV3-1 and TRBJ1-5, with 10 positions matching TRBD1. The CDR3 is 17 residues long. Germline assignment: CDR1 LGHDT and CDR2 YNNKEL (reference sequence). The ends lost 1 base at V and 7 bases at J; junction bases unmatched: 10.

This clonotype has at least ten counts. The chain links TRBV12-3 or TRBV12-4 to TRBJ1-2; D not resolved. The CDR3 runs 15 residues. The V end lost 3 bases, the J end lost 0 bases, and 11 bases lay between the germline ends. CDR3 loop: CASSFVPRANYGYTF. Here the CDR3 DNA reads TGTGCCAGCAGTTTCGTCCCACGAGCTAACTATGGCTACACCTTC.

This clonotype was picked up a small number of times. This chain joins TRBV20-1 and TRBJ1-1; D is ambiguous. Germline V lookup: CDR1 DFQATT, CDR2 SNEGSKA (reference sequence). V lost 0 bases and J lost 3, with 14 bases in between. The CDR3 is 15 amino acids. The CDR3 DNA sequence: TGCAGTGCTAGAGACCTAGGAGATGTCTACACTGAAGCTTTCTTT. Protein: CSARDLGDVYTEAFF.

This clonotype was seen repeatedly, ten times or more. This CDR3 reads CASILGDLTAEAFF. DNA for the CDR3: TGTGCCAGCATCCTAGGTGACCTAACAGCTGAAGCTTTCTTT. The chain combines TRBV5-6 with TRBJ1-1, with D unresolved. In germline, CDR1 is SGHDT, CDR2 YYEEEE. This CDR3 spans 14 amino acids. The germline V and J ends were trimmed by 6 bases and 6 bases, with 18 bases remaining between them.

This clonotype was recorded many times. This chain joins TRBV25-1 and TRBJ1-2; TRBD1 aligns across 7 bases. Germline CDR1 reads MGHDK; CDR2 reads SYGVNS. The CDR3 totals 12 residues. The V segment lost 5 bases and the J segment 8 bases; nucleotides outside the gene matches: 5. The CDR3: CASSTDRDGYTF. For the CDR3, the DNA is TGTGCCAGCAGTACCGACAGGGACGGCTACACCTTC.

The gene calls are TRBV5-1 and TRBJ2-2; D is perhaps TRBD2 (6 bases). V shed 4 bases and J shed 3 bases, with 13 bases lying between them. Germline V gene data show CDR1 as SGHRS and CDR2 as YFSETQ. This CDR3 comprises 15 residues. The CDR3: CASSPSTSHTGELFF. CDR3 nucleotide sequence: TGCGCCAGCAGCCCTTCGACTAGTCACACCGGGGAGCTGTTTTTT.

V gene TRBV20-1 combines with J gene TRBJ2-2; no clear D. CDR1 is DFQATT and CDR2 is SNEGSKA in the germline V gene (reference sequence). This CDR3 contains 13 residues. Trimming shortened V by 6 bases and J by 0 bases, and 8 bases separated the two germline ends. The CDR3 protein is CSALPPNTGELFF. CDR3 coding DNA: TGCAGTGCCCTGCCCCCGAACACCGGGGAGCTGTTTTTT.

The chain combines TRBV3-1 with TRBJ2-1; perhaps TRBD1 as D (5 bases). The CDR3 runs to 15 residues. Germline CDR1 and CDR2: LGHDT and YNNKEL (reference sequence). Trimming cost V 4 bases and J 5 bases, with 15 bases left between them. The DNA for the CDR3 is TGTGCCAGCAGCCCTTGCATGGGGCGGCACAATGAGCAGTTCTTC. It is translated as CASSPCMGRHNEQFF.

The sample holds many counts of this clonotype. The chain joins TRBV11-2 to TRBJ2-3, with 9 bases identical to TRBD1. The V gene's germline CDR1 is SGHAT and CDR2 FQNNGV. J was trimmed by 4 bases and V by 1 base; bases with no gene match: 3. The CDR3 consists of 15 residues. CDR3 nucleotide sequence: TGTGCCAGCAGCTTAGTGGGGACAGGGCCAGATACGCAGTATTTT. Amino acid sequence: CASSLVGTGPDTQYF.

This clonotype appeared a few times. The chain combines TRBV11-2 with TRBJ2-4; the match to TRBD1 covers 8 bases. CDR1 is SGHAT, CDR2 FQNNGV, per germline. The CDR3 is 17 residues long. The V gene end was trimmed by 0 bases and the J gene end by 0 bases; junction bases not matched to a gene: 4. CDR3 sequence reads: CASSLDYQGAAKNIQYF. CDR3 nucleotide sequence: TGTGCCAGCAGCTTAGATTATCAGGGGGCAGCCAAAAACATTCAGTACTTC.

This clonotype has a handful of counts. CDR3 nucleotides: TGCAGTGCTGGGGGGGTCGGCTATGGCTACACCTTC. As protein: CSAGGVGYGYTF. This rearrangement joins TRBV20-1 to TRBJ1-2; possible D gene TRBD1, 5 bases. The CDR3 has 12 amino acids. Trimming removed 5 bases from V and 4 bases from J, with 11 bases in between. Germline V gene sequence: CDR1 DFQATT, CDR2 SNEGSKA (reference sequence).

This clonotype was seen a handful of times. The gene calls are TRBV6-6 and TRBJ2-1; 11 bases are shared with TRBD2. Per germline, CDR1 MNHNY and CDR2 SVGAGI (reference sequence). V lost 4 bases, J lost 10 bases, and 9 bases stayed unmatched. The CDR3 has 15 residues. CDR3 in amino acids: CASSSTSGRVREQFF. In DNA form, the CDR3 reads TGTGCCAGCAGTTCTACTAGCGGGAGAGTTCGAGAGCAGTTCTTC.

This clonotype showed up many times. This chain uses TRBV6-2 or TRBV6-3 with TRBJ2-7; 8 bases match TRBD1. The CDR3 is 14 residues long. The germline V gene encodes CDR1 MNHEY and CDR2 SVGEGT. J lost 7 bases, V lost 6 bases, and 11 bases had no gene match. The chain's CDR3 is CASRTDRDSEEQYF. DNA of the CDR3: TGTGCCAGCAGGACGGACAGGGACTCAGAAGAGCAGTACTTC.

There are many counts of this clonotype. The chain couples TRBV5-1 to TRBJ1-1; D may be TRBD1 (5 bases). Trimming stripped 1 base from V and 5 bases from J, with 9 bases between. This CDR3 has 13 residues. Germline CDR1 reads SGHRS; CDR2 reads YFSETQ. The CDR3 coding sequence is TGCGCCAGCAGCTTGAGGAGGGGAACTGAAGCTTTCTTT. This translates into CASSLRRGTEAFF.

V gene TRBV2 combines with J gene TRBJ2-4, with D tentatively TRBD2 (5 bases). Trimming took off 6 bases at V and 6 bases at J, with 18 bases between the two ends. Germline V gives CDR1 SNHLY, CDR2 FYNNEI. CDR3 length: 15 residues. The CDR3 here is CASSPTTSRGNIQYF. CDR3 bases: TGTGCCAGCAGCCCGACAACATCACGGGGAAACATTCAGTACTTC.

This clonotype has a count of ten or more. The chain combines TRBV29-1 with TRBJ2-1; D is uncertain. The CDR3 runs to 14 residues. Germline-derived CDR1 and CDR2 are SQVTM and ANQGSEA. V was pared by 6 bases and J by 8 bases, with 20 bases between. CDR3 residues: CSVPLWASVDEQFF. As DNA, the CDR3 is TGCAGCGTCCCCCTGTGGGCCTCGGTCGATGAGCAGTTCTTC.

This clonotype was detected ten times or more. The rearrangement uses TRBV7-2 and TRBJ2-7; no clear D gene. This CDR3 contains 13 residues. Per the germline V gene, CDR1 is SGHTA and CDR2 is FQGNSA. V gave up 1 base and J gave up 3 bases, with 7 bases separating them. The CDR3 spells CASSLDQVYEQYF. In nucleotides, the CDR3 is TGTGCCAGCAGCTTAGACCAGGTCTACGAGCAGTACTTC.

The rearrangement joins TRBV25-1 to TRBJ2-1; 9 positions match TRBD2. Germline lookup yields CDR1 MGHDK and CDR2 SYGVNS. The CDR3 has 14 residues. V was pared by 10 bases and J by 8 bases, with 12 bases of the junction left unmatched. The CDR3 here is CATWGSGRIYEQFF. Written as DNA, the CDR3 is TGTGCCACCTGGGGAAGCGGGAGGATCTATGAGCAGTTCTTC.

This clonotype was found many times. V and J are TRBV20-1 and TRBJ2-3, with 10 nucleotides matching TRBD2. Germline CDR1 reads DFQATT; CDR2 reads SNEGSKA (reference sequence). The CDR3 has 17 amino acids. J was trimmed by 0 bases and V by 0 bases; bases with no gene match: 6. CDR3 sequence: CSARDLSGGSSTDTQYF. CDR3 DNA sequence: TGCAGTGCTAGAGATCTTAGCGGGGGGAGTAGCACAGATACGCAGTATTTT.

On this clonotype itself: One end of the junction does not line up with germline, which may come from a read error. This rearrangement joins TRBV7-2 to TRBJ1-6, with no clear D. Germline CDR1 is SGHTA and CDR2 is FQGNSA. This CDR3 contains 16 residues. The CDR3, as DNA: TGTGCCAGCAGCCCCCTGATGGGTGTCTATAATTCACCCATCGACTTT. Its translation is CASSPLMGVYNSPIDF.

This clonotype was counted many times. J is TRBJ1-2 and V is TRBV5-1; no clear D. The germline CDR1 and CDR2 sequences are SGHRS and YFSETQ. The CDR3 loop spans 17 amino acids. Trimming left V 4 bases short and J 6 bases short, with 25 bases between. CDR3 bases: TGCGCCAGCAGCCTAAGAAGTTGGGTGGATCGGTACGATGGCTACACCTTC. It translates to CASSLRSWVDRYDGYTF.

The CDR3 spells CASSELAGVGQPQHF. CDR3 bases: TGTGCCAGCAGTGAATTGGCAGGGGTTGGTCAGCCCCAGCATTTT. V is TRBV25-1 and J is TRBJ1-5; D may be TRBD1 (6 bases). The CDR3 sequence is 15 residues long. CDR1 and CDR2 (germline): MGHDK, SYGVNS. V lost 1 base and J 6 bases, leaving 13 bases between the germline ends. The entire variable domain, with the rest obtained from reference TRBV25-1 and TRBJ1-5, is as follows: EADIYQTPRYLVIGTGKKITLECSQTMGHDKMYWYQQDPGMELHLIHYSYGVNSTEKGDLSSESTVSRIRTEHFPLTLESARPSHTSQYLCASSELAGVGQPQHFGDGTRLSIL.

J is TRBJ2-1 and V is TRBV7-9; TRBD2 matches at 7 bases. This CDR3 is 15 amino acids long. Per germline, CDR1 SEHNR and CDR2 FQNEAQ (reference sequence). V trimming: 1 base; J trimming: 1 base; junction bases outside the gene matches: 1. The CDR3: CASSLGDYSYNEQFF. CDR3 bases: TGTGCCAGCAGCTTAGGGGACTATTCCTACAATGAGCAGTTCTTC.

There are many counts of this clonotype. The chain uses TRBV11-2 and TRBJ2-3; the match to TRBD1 covers 10 bases. From germline, CDR1 is SGHAT and CDR2 FQNNGV. With 1 base clipped from V and 4 bases from J, the junction kept 5 bases outside the gene matches. The CDR3 consists of 16 residues. CDR3 sequence (DNA): TGTGCCAGCAGCTTAGCATTTGGACAGGGGGCAGATACGCAGTATTTT. Its protein product is CASSLAFGQGADTQYF.

This clonotype was recorded many times. The chain's CDR3 is CSADRTSGGDTGELFF. The DNA of the CDR3 is TGCAGTGCCGACAGGACTAGCGGGGGGGACACCGGGGAGCTGTTTTTT. The chain joins TRBV20-1 to TRBJ2-2, with 15 bases fitting TRBD2. This CDR3 has 16 amino acids. With V trimmed by 6 bases and J by 3 bases, 5 bases remained unmatched. The germline V gene encodes CDR1 DFQATT and CDR2 SNEGSKA (reference sequence).

Many counts were recorded for this clonotype. The rearrangement uses TRBV20-1 and TRBJ2-6; D is uncertain. This CDR3 contains 13 residues. Looked up from germline, CDR1 is DFQATT and CDR2 is SNEGSKA (reference sequence). The germline V and J ends were trimmed by 0 bases and 3 bases, with 3 bases remaining between them. The CDR3 DNA reads as TGCAGTGCTAGAGACAGTGGGGCCAACGTCCTGACTTTC. This sequence encodes CSARDSGANVLTF.

In its sample, this clonotype was seen many times. The genes are TRBV6-2 or TRBV6-3 and TRBJ2-3; D possibly corresponds to TRBD2 (5 bases). This CDR3 contains 16 residues. CDR1 and CDR2 (germline): MNHEY, SVGEGT. Trimming left V 6 bases short and J 0 bases short, with 16 bases between. This CDR3 reads CASSISRSVSTDTQYF. In DNA form, the CDR3 reads TGTGCCAGCAGCATAAGCCGTAGCGTGAGCACAGATACGCAGTATTTT.